This passage covers 16 T cell receptor beta chains from one sample sequenced in a study of T-cell reconstitution after alpha-beta-depleted transplantation in children. Unique molecular identifiers tagged the TCRbeta library. TCRdb reprocessed the PCR reads with MiXCR, giving one entry per CDR3 protein. The data contain 400,000 to 550,000 distinct CDR3 sequences, under 12% of them seen just once; the ten biggest clones take up just over 2%. This sample comprised PBMCs, obtained before TCRalphabeta/CD19-depleted stem cell transplant. The source is a child aged 2 to 9 with inherited bone marrow failure, due to receive a stem cell transplant.

This clonotype was counted a few times. This rearrangement joins TRBV5-1 to TRBJ2-3; perhaps TRBD1 as D (6 bases). Germline lookup yields CDR1 SGHRS and CDR2 YFSETQ. The CDR3 is made up of 15 amino acids. V dropped 1 base and J dropped 1 base, with 10 bases sitting between them. The DNA of the CDR3 is TGCGCCAGCAGCTTGTGGACAGCAGGCACAGATACGCAGTATTTT. Translated: CASSLWTAGTDTQYF.

The rearrangement joins TRBV18 to TRBJ1-2, with D unresolved. CDR3 size: 12 residues. V lost 1 base to trimming and J lost 6 bases, with 6 bases between them. Germline V CDR1 and CDR2: KGHSH, LQKENI. CDR3 sequence (DNA): TGTGCCAGCTCACCACTCGCTGATGGCTACACCTTC. This translates into CASSPLADGYTF.

In this sample, this clonotype turned up many times. The chain couples TRBV12-3 or TRBV12-4 to TRBJ1-1, with D perhaps matching TRBD1 (6 bases). The ends were cut back, 5 bases at V and 5 bases at J, with 18 bases in the middle. This CDR3 is 15 amino acids long. The CDR3 reads CASSTGDTGSTEAFF. The DNA for the CDR3 is TGTGCCAGCAGTACCGGGGACACAGGTTCTACTGAAGCTTTCTTT.

This clonotype was observed at least ten times. The DNA of the CDR3 is TGTGCCAGCAGAGGGGCAAGCTCCTACAATGAGCAGTTCTTC. Its translation is CASRGASSYNEQFF. The chain recombines TRBV9 with TRBJ2-1, with TRBD1 as a possible D gene (5 bases). Trimming cost V 5 bases and J 0 bases, with 9 bases left between them. Germline CDR1 and CDR2: SGDLS and YYNGEE. This CDR3 contains 14 residues.

This clonotype was detected many times. The CDR3 coding sequence is TGTGCCAGCAGTGAATTGATGGGCAGGAGGGCTGAGCAGTTCTTC. It yields the protein CASSELMGRRAEQFF. J is TRBJ2-1 and V is TRBV25-1; D may be TRBD2 (6 bases). Trimming cost V 1 base and J 9 bases, with 16 bases left between them. Germline V gene lookup returns CDR1 MGHDK and CDR2 SYGVNS. The CDR3 sequence is 15 residues long. Full variable domain (outside the CDR3, taken from reference TRBV25-1 and TRBJ2-1): EADIYQTPRYLVIGTGKKITLECSQTMGHDKMYWYQQDPGMELHLIHYSYGVNSTEKGDLSSESTVSRIRTEHFPLTLESARPSHTSQYLCASSELMGRRAEQFFGPGTRLTVL.

The V and J genes are TRBV7-9 and TRBJ2-7; D gene ambiguous. Trimming stripped 5 bases from V and 0 bases from J, with 14 bases between. Germline CDR1 and CDR2: SEHNR and FQNEAQ (reference sequence). This CDR3 is built from 15 residues. CDR3 region: CASSQFPTPSYEQYF. The CDR3 region has the DNA TGTGCCAGCAGCCAGTTCCCGACACCCTCCTACGAGCAGTACTTC.

This clonotype was seen many times. The chain combines TRBV11-2 with TRBJ2-3, with 8 bases matching TRBD2. With 2 bases clipped from V and 3 bases from J, the junction kept 10 bases outside the gene matches. The CDR3 length is 17 residues. The V gene's germline CDR1 is SGHAT and CDR2 FQNNGV. DNA of the CDR3: TGTGCCAGCAGCTTAAGGGGGAGCGGGAGACGAACAGATACGCAGTATTTT. Protein product: CASSLRGSGRRTDTQYF.

At least ten counts were recorded for this clonotype. The V gene is TRBV7-2, the J gene TRBJ2-1; 11 bases line up with TRBD2. Trimming took 6 bases from V and 6 from J; bases not matched to a gene: 4. CDR3 length equals 14 residues. Germline V gene sequence: CDR1 SGHTA, CDR2 FQGNSA. The CDR3 DNA sequence: TGTGCCAGCAGTTTAACTAGCGGGAGCAATGAGCAGTTCTTC. Residues: CASSLTSGSNEQFF.

This clonotype has a handful of counts. The chain combines TRBV7-9 with TRBJ2-7, with 12 bases that match TRBD2. The CDR3 covers 16 residues. J was trimmed by 5 bases and V by 1 base; bases with no gene match: 6. The V gene's germline CDR1 is SEHNR and CDR2 FQNEAQ (reference sequence). As DNA, the CDR3 is TGTGCCAGCAGCTTAGTTTCTAGCGGGAGGGCCGACGAGCAGTACTTC. Its protein is CASSLVSSGRADEQYF.

Turning to this clonotype: This may be a read error, as it is one base from a much larger clone. V is TRBV5-6 and J is TRBJ1-6; D unresolved. V was clipped by 3 bases and J by 7 bases, with 14 bases between them. CDR1 and CDR2 from the germline V gene are SGHDT and YYEEEE. The CDR3 length is 15 residues. The CDR3 sequence: CASSSEDPWNSPLHF. CDR3 in DNA: TGTGCCAGCAGCTCGGAGGACCCTTGGAATTCACCCCTCCACTTT.

This clonotype was detected ten times or more. The chain carries TRBV7-9 and TRBJ1-2; no reliable D call. The germline V and J ends were trimmed by 1 base and 4 bases, with 10 bases remaining between them. From germline, CDR1 is SEHNR and CDR2 FQNEAQ (reference sequence). The CDR3 has 14 residues. For the CDR3, the DNA is TGTGCCAGCAGCTTAGAGGAGGGCGGCTATGGCTACACCTTC. Its translation is CASSLEEGGYGYTF.

The chain couples TRBV4-3 to TRBJ2-7, with TRBD2 matching over 7 bases. V lost 4 bases, J lost 2 bases, and 11 bases stayed unmatched. Looked up from germline, CDR1 is LGHNA and CDR2 is YSLEER. This CDR3 has 16 amino acids. The CDR3 is CASSRTLADTTYEQYF. As DNA, the CDR3 is TGCGCCAGCAGCCGCACCCTAGCGGATACGACCTACGAGCAGTACTTC.

The chain joins TRBV7-6 to TRBJ2-1; D remains ambiguous. The CDR3 is 14 residues long. Trimming removed 0 bases from V and 0 bases from J, with 3 bases in between. Germline values: CDR1 SGHVS, CDR2 FNYEAQ. In DNA, the CDR3 is TGTGCCAGCAGCTTAGCCAACTCCTACAATGAGCAGTTCTTC. It yields the protein CASSLANSYNEQFF.

In its sample, this clonotype was seen a few times. The chain is built from TRBV7-8 and TRBJ2-5, with a possible D match to TRBD1 (6 bases). The CDR3 extends over 14 amino acids. Germline assignment: CDR1 SGHVS and CDR2 FQNEAQ. V shed 3 bases and J shed 4 bases, with 12 bases lying between them. The CDR3 nucleotides are TGTGCCAGCAGCTTTTTGGGGGCGCGAGAGACCCAGTACTTC. Translated: CASSFLGARETQYF.

The rearrangement uses TRBV28 and TRBJ2-5; 8 nucleotides agree with TRBD1. Germline trimming cut 3 bases from V and 4 bases from J; bases unmatched to any gene: 7. CDR1 is MDHEN and CDR2 is SYDVKM in the germline V gene. The CDR3 consists of 15 residues. Written as DNA, the CDR3 is TGTGCCAGCAGTTTTCCAGGGGGCTTGGGAGAGACCCAGTACTTC. This sequence encodes CASSFPGGLGETQYF.

This clonotype was counted many times. The chain combines TRBV6-1 with TRBJ2-7; D assignment may be TRBD1 or TRBD2 (5 bases each). With 6 bases removed from V and 2 bases from J, the gap between germline ends came to 23 bases. The CDR3 runs to 17 residues. Per the germline V gene, CDR1 is MNHNS and CDR2 is SASEGT. In DNA form, the CDR3 reads TGTGCCAGCAGCACATCTAAGGGGCGGGCGTACCCCTACGAGCAGTACTTC. Its protein is CASSTSKGRAYPYEQYF.